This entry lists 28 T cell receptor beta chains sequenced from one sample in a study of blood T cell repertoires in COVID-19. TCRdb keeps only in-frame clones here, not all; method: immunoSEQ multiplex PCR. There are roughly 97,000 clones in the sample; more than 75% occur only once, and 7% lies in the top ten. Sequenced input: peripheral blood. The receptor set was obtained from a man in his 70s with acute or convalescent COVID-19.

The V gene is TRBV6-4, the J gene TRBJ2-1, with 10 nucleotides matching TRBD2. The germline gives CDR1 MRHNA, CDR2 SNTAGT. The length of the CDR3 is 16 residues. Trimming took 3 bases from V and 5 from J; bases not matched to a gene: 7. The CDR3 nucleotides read TGTGCCAGCAGTGATTGGGCTAGCGGGAGCCACAATGAGCAGTTCTTC. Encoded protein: CASSDWASGSHNEQFF.

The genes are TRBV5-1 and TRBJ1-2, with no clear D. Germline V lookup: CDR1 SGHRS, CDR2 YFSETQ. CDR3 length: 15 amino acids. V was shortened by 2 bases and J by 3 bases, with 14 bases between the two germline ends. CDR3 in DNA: TGCGCCAGCAGCTTAGAGAGAGGGCTTCACTATGGCTACACCTTC. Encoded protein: CASSLERGLHYGYTF.

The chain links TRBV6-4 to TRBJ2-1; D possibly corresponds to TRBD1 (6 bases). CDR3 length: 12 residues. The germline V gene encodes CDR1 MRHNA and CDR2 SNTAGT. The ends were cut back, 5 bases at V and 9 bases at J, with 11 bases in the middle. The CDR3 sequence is CASSQTGIEQFF. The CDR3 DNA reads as TGTGCCAGCAGTCAAACAGGGATTGAGCAGTTCTTC.

The CDR3 region is CASSNYGQETNEKLFF. In DNA form, the CDR3 reads TGTGCCAGTAGTAACTACGGACAGGAGACAAATGAAAAACTGTTTTTT. The rearrangement uses TRBV19 and TRBJ1-4, with 7 bases lining up with TRBD1. The CDR3 is made up of 16 amino acids. CDR1 is LNHDA, CDR2 SQIVND, per germline (reference sequence). Trimming removed 4 bases from V and 5 bases from J; junction bases left unmatched: 10.

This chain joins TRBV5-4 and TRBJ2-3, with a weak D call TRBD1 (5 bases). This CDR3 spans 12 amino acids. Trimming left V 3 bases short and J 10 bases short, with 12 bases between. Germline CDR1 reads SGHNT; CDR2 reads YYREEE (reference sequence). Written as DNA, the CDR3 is TGTGCCAGCAGCTCGGCCCCAGGGCCGCAGTATTTT. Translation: CASSSAPGPQYF.

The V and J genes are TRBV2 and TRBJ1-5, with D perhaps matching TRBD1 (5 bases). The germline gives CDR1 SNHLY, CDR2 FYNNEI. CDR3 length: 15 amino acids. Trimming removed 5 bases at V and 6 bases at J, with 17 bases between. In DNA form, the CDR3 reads TGTGCCAGCAGTCAGGGACCCGGGGGAAGTCAGCCCCAGCATTTT. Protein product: CASSQGPGGSQPQHF.

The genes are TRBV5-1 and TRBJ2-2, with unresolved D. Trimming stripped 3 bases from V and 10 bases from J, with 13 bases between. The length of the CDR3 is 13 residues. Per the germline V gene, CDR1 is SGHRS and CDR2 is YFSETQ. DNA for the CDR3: TGCGCCAGCAGCTCTGCTGAGGTGGAGGAGCTGTTTTTT. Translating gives CASSSAEVEELFF.

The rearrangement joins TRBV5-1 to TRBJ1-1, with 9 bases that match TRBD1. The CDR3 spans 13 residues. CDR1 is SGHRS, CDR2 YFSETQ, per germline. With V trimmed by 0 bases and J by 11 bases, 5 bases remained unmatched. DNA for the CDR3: TGCGCCAGCAGCTTGGGATTGGGGACAGGGGCTTTCTTT. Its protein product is CASSLGLGTGAFF.

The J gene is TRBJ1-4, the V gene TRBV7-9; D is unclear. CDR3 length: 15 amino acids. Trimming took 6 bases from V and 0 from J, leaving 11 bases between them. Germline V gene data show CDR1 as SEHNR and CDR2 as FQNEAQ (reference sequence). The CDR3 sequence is CASRMDGTTNEKLFF. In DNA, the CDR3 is TGTGCCAGCAGGATGGACGGGACAACTAATGAAAAACTGTTTTTT.

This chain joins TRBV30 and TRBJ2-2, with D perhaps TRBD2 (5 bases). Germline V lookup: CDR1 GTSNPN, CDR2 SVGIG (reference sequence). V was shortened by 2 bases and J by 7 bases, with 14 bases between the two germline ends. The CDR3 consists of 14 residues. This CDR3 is CAWSRLRAGGELFF. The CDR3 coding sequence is TGTGCCTGGAGTAGGTTGAGGGCTGGCGGGGAGCTGTTTTTT.

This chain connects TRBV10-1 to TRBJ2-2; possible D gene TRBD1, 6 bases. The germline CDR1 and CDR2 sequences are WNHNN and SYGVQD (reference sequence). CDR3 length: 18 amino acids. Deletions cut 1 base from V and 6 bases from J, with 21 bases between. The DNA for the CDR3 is TGCGCCAGCAGTGAGTTTGACAGGTTGGTTGGTGGACCCGGGGAGCTGTTTTTT. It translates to CASSEFDRLVGGPGELFF.

The CDR3 protein is CASSLGGSNTEAFF. For the CDR3, the DNA is TGTGCCAGCAGCTTGGGCGGATCGAACACTGAAGCTTTCTTT. V and J are TRBV5-4 and TRBJ1-1, with D unresolved. The germline V gene encodes CDR1 SGHNT and CDR2 YYREEE (reference sequence). V lost 0 bases, J lost 1 base, and 7 bases lay in between. The CDR3 is made up of 14 amino acids.

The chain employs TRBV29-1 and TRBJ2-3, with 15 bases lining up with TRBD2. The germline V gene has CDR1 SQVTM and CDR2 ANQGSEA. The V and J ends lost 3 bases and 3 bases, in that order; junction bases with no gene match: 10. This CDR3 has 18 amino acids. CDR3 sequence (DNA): TGCAGCGTTGAGGACGGACTAGCGGGGGGGCAGAGGACAGATACGCAGTATTTT. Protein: CSVEDGLAGGQRTDTQYF.

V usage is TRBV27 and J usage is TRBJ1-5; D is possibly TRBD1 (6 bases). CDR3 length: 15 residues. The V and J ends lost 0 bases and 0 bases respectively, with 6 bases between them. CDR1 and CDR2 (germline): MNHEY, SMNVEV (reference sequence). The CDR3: CASSLSRGSNQPQHF. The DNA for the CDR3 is TGTGCCAGCAGTTTATCCAGGGGTAGCAATCAGCCCCAGCATTTT.

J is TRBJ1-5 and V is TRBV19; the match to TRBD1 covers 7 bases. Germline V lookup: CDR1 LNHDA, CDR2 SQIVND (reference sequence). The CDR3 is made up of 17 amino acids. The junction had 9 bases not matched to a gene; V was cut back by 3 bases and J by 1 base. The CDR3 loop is CASSIPSGQASNQPQHF. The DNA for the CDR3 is TGTGCCAGTAGTATTCCCTCAGGACAGGCCAGCAATCAGCCCCAGCATTTT.

CDR3 in amino acids: CASSGLGQGGNEQFF. The DNA of the CDR3 is TGTGCCAGCAGTGGACTGGGACAGGGGGGGAATGAGCAGTTCTTC. The V call is TRBV2, the J call TRBJ2-1; TRBD1 aligns across 11 bases. The length of the CDR3 is 15 residues. Per germline, CDR1 SNHLY and CDR2 FYNNEI. Trimming cost V 4 bases and J 7 bases; bases outside gene matches: 6. Full variable domain (remainder filled in from reference TRBV2 and TRBJ2-1): EPEVTQTPSHQVTQMGQEVILRCVPISNHLYFYWYRQILGQKVEFLVSFYNNEISEKSEIFDDQFSVERPDGSNFTLKIRSTKLEDSAMYFCASSGLGQGGNEQFFGPGTRLTVL.

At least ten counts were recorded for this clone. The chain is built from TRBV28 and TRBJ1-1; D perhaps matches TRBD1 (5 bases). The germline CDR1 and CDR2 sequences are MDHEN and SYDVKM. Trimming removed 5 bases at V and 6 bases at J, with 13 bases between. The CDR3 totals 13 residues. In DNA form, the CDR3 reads TGTGCCAGCAGTCTACGCCGGGGGTCTGAAGCTTTCTTT. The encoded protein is CASSLRRGSEAFF.

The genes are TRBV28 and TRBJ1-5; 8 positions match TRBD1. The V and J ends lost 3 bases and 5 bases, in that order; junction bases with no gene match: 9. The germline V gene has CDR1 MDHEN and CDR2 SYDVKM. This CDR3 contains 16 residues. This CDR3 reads CASSFDQGAFYQPQHF. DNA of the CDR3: TGTGCCAGCAGTTTTGACCAGGGGGCTTTCTATCAGCCCCAGCATTTT. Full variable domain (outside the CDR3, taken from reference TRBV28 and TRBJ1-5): DVKVTQSSRYLVKRTGEKVFLECVQDMDHENMFWYRQDPGLGLRLIYFSYDVKMKEKGDIPEGYSVSREKKERFSLILESASTNQTSMYLCASSFDQGAFYQPQHFGDGTRLSIL.

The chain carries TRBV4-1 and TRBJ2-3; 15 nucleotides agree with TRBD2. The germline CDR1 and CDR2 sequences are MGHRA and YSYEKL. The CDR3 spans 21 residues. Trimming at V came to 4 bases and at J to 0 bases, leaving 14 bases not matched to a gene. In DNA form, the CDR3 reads TGCGCCAGCAGCCCCTTCGGACTAGCGGGGGGGCCTTTTATAAGCACAGATACGCAGTATTTT. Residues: CASSPFGLAGGPFISTDTQYF.

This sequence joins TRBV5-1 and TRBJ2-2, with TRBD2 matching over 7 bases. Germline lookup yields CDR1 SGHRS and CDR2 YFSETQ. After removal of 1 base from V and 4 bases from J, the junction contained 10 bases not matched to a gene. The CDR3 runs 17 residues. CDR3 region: CASSLSPPGRSTGELFF. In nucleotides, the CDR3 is TGCGCCAGCAGCTTGTCCCCACCCGGGAGGAGCACCGGGGAGCTGTTTTTT.

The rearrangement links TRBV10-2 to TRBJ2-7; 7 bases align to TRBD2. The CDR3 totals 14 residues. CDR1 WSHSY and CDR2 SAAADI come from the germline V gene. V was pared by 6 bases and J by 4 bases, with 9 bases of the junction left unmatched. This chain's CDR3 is CASRSGTSSYEQYF. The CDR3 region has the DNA TGCGCCAGCAGGAGCGGGACGAGCTCGTACGAGCAGTACTTC.

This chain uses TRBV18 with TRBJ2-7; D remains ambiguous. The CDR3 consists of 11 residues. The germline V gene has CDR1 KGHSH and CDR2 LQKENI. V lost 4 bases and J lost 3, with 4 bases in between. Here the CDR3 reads CASSQLYEQYF. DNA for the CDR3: TGTGCCAGCTCACAACTCTACGAGCAGTACTTC.

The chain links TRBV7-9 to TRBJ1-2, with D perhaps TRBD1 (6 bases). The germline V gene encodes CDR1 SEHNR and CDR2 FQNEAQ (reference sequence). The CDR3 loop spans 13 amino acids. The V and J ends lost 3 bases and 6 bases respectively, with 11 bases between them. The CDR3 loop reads CASSLIRGDGYTF. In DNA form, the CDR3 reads TGTGCCAGCAGCTTGATCAGGGGTGATGGCTACACCTTC. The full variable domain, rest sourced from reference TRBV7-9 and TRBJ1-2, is DTGVSQNPRHKITKRGQNVTFRCDPISEHNRLYWYRQTLGQGPEFLTYFQNEAQLEKSRLLSDRFSAERPKGSFSTLEIQRTEQGDSAMYLCASSLIRGDGYTFGSGTRLTVV.

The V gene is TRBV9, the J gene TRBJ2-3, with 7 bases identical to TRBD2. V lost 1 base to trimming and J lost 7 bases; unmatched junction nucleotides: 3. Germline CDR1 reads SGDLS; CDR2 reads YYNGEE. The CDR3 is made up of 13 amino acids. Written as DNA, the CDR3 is TGTGCCAGCAGCGTACGGGGAGGGAATACGCAGTATTTT. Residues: CASSVRGGNTQYF.

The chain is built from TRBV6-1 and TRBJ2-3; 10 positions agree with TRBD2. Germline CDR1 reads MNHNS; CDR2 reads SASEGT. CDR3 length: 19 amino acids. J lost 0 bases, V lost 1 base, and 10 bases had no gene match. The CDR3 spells CASSEGLAGERTSTDTQYF. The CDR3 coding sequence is TGTGCCAGCAGTGAAGGCCTAGCGGGGGAGAGAACTAGCACAGATACGCAGTATTTT.

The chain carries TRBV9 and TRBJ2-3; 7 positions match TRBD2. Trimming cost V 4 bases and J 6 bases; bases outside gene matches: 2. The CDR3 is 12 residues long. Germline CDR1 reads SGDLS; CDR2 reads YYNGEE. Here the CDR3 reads CASSLGGDTQYF. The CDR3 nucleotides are TGTGCCAGCAGCCTGGGGGGGGATACGCAGTATTTT.

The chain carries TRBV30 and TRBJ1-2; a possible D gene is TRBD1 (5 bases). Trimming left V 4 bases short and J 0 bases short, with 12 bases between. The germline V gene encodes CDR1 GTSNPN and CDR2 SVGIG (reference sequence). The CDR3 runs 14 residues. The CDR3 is CAWKWRGSNYGYTF. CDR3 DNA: TGTGCCTGGAAGTGGAGGGGATCTAACTATGGCTACACCTTC.

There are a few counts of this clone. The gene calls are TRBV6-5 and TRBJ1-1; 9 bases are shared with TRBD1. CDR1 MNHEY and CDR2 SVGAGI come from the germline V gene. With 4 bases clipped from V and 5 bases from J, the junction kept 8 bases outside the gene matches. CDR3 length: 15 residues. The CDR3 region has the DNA TGTGCCAGCAGTTCTCACGGACAGGGGAAGACTGAAGCTTTCTTT. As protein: CASSSHGQGKTEAFF.